These T cell receptor beta chains were read from a single sample in a study of post-analysis software for immune sequencing data. Using its own MiXCR run on the PCR reads, TCRdb lists one record per CDR3 protein. The table records roughly 600,000 distinct CDR3 sequences, roughly two fifths of them present only once. Sequenced sample: blood. Every receptor here comes from a girl aged 10 to 17 with multiple sclerosis. Each CDR3 is given without its conserved first and last residue.

>TRBJ1-2|TRBV7-2
ASSLVGVQGGYT
>TRBJ1-2|TRBV27
ASSERRTGEYGYT
>TRBJ1-1|TRBV6-5
ASSYIPVGNTEAF
>TRBJ2-4|TRBV20-1
SARDGLAKNIQY
>TRBJ2-1|TRBV7-2
ASSLVQSEQF
>TRBJ2-6|TRBV28
ASSSSPSGGGANVLT
>TRBJ2-1|TRBV5-1
ASSPTVVYNEQF
>TRBJ1-5|TRBV24-1
ATSDSGQGEQPQH
>TRBJ2-7|TRBV7-2
ASSLGSTSSYEQY
>TRBJ2-1|TRBV10-3
AISEPGTRETQF
>NA|TRBV24-1
ATSDHTGGAYEQY
>TRBJ1-1|TRBV20-1
SARDSSSNTEAF
>NA|TRBV10-3
AISEGVKTQY
>TRBJ2-1|TRBV6-1
ASSETSGSHNEQF
>TRBJ2-1|TRBV10-3
AIGNRGLAGGGSYNEQF
>TRBJ2-7|TRBV5-5
ASSYWTGGAYEQY
>TRBJ1-2|TRBV12-3/TRBV12-4
ASSAQGYYGYT
>TRBJ1-2|TRBV27
ASSFRDTNYGYT
>TRBJ2-2|TRBV3-1
ASSRPGTSGTGELF
>TRBJ2-7|TRBV7-8
ASSLGQGAFYEQY
>TRBJ2-1|TRBV25-1
ASSGQWGYNEQF
>TRBJ2-7|TRBV7-8
ASSPRRGDYEQY
>TRBJ2-7|TRBV5-1
ASSHQGALREQY
>TRBJ1-5|TRBV12-3/TRBV12-4
ASSDRDNQPQH
>TRBJ2-1|TRBV24-1
ATSDLGTGELNEQF
>TRBJ2-3|TRBV6-1
ASRRGTEPDTQY
>TRBJ2-3|TRBV7-2
ASSPWGTDTQY
>TRBJ2-1|TRBV7-2
ASSLGGGPPVYNEQF
>TRBJ2-7|TRBV6-1
ASRNLPSYEQY
>TRBJ1-4|TRBV20-1
SANTGTGGEKLF
>TRBJ2-1|TRBV28
ASSLLSRGLPYNEQF
>TRBJ2-3|TRBV20-1
SANGRASTDTQY
>TRBJ1-2|TRBV7-2
ASSLSGAGLYGYT
>TRBJ2-1|TRBV5-8
ANRVQTPNEQF
>TRBJ2-1|TRBV24-1
ATSWIGGGEQF
>TRBJ2-7|TRBV29-1
SALDRPYEQY
>TRBJ1-4|TRBV27
ASSFQPRTALF
>TRBJ2-7|TRBV5-5
ASTQFARDSLYEQY
>TRBJ1-2|TRBV7-3
ASSLTQTNYGYT
>TRBJ2-7|TRBV20-1
SARPSTGAYEQY
>TRBJ2-1|TRBV7-2
ASSLAFRYNEQF
>TRBJ2-5|TRBV5-1
ASSRAGAQETQY
>TRBJ2-7|TRBV27
ASSVQGANEQY
>TRBJ2-5|TRBV12-3/TRBV12-4
ASSSTSGVVPQETQY
>TRBJ1-4|TRBV6-6
ASSGPGQGSLNEKLF